This T cell receptor (beta chain) appears in the sequencing data of a study of OX40 agonist ivuxolimab in advanced cancers. Study as a whole: Prior therapy, whether anti-PD-1, anti-PD-L1 or anti-CTLA-4, was allowed, and 40% had some.

Turning to this clone: Antigen unknown.

Whole-study results and caveats: Both CD4+ and CD8+ T cell populations in blood had undergone clonal expansion by week 6 at 0.1 to 3.0 mg/kg. Average numbers of expanded clones were greater in CD8+ T cells than in CD4+.

TCRdb keeps only in-frame clones here, not all; method: immunoSEQ multiplex PCR. The sample holds about 34,000 clones, about 90% seen once. This CDR3 is 16 amino acids long. Germline assignment: CDR1 LNHDA and CDR2 SQIVND (reference sequence). V dropped 7 bases and J dropped 4; count of bases not matched to a gene: 15. The TCR originated in an adult with an advanced solid tumor such as melanoma, head and neck, liver or kidney cancer. The material sequenced was CD4+ or CD8+ T cells sorted from blood, taken in a trial of the OX40 agonist ivuxolimab. The chain links TRBV19 to TRBJ1-1, with 7 bases matching TRBD1. The CDR3 region is CASTDFKTGAGTEAFF. CDR3 sequence (DNA): TGTGCCAGTACCGACTTTAAAACAGGGGCCGGCACTGAAGCTTTCTTT.